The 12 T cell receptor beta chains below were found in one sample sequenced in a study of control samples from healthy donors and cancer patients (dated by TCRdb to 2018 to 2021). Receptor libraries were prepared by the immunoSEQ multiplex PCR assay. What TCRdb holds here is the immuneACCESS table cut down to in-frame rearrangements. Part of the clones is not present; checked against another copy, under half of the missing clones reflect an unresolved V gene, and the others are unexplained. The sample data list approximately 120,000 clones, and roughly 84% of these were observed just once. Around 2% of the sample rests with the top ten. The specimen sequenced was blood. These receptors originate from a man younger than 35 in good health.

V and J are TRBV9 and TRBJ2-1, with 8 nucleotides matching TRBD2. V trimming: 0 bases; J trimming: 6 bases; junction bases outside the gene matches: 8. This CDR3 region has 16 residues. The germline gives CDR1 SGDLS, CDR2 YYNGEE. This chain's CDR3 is CASSVGSAGVFNEQFF. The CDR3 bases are TGTGCCAGCAGCGTAGGGTCAGCGGGAGTTTTCAATGAGCAGTTCTTC.

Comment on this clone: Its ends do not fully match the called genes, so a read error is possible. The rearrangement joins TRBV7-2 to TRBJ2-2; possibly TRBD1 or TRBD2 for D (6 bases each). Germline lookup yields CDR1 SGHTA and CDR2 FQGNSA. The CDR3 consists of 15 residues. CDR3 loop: CASTLRGANTGELFF. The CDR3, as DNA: TGTGCCAGCACCTTAAGGGGGGCGAACACCGGGGAGCTGTTTTTT.

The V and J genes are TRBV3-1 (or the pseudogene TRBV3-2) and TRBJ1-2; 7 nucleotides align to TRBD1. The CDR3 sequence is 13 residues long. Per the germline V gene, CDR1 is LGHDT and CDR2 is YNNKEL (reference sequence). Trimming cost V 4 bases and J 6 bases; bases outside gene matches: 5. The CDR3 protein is CASSRRTGNGYTF. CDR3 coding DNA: TGTGCCAGCAGCCGCAGGACAGGCAATGGCTACACCTTC.

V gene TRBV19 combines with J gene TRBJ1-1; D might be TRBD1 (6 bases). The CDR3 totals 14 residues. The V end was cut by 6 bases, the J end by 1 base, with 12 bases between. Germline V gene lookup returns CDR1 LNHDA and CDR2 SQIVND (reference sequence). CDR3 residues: CASSRQVTNTEAFF. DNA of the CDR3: TGTGCCAGTAGCAGACAGGTTACGAACACTGAAGCTTTCTTT.

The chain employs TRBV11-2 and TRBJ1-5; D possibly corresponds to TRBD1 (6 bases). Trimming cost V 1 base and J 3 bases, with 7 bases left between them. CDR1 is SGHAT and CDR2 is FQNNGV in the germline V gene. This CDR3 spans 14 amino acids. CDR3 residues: CASSLAGVNQPQHF. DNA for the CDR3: TGTGCCAGCAGCTTAGCAGGGGTCAATCAGCCCCAGCATTTT. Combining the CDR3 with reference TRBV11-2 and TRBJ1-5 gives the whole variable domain EAGVAQSPRYKIIEKRQSVAFWCNPISGHATLYWYQQILGQGPKLLIQFQNNGVVDDSQLPKDRFSAERLKGVDSTLKIQPAKLEDSAVYLCASSLAGVNQPQHFGDGTRLSIL.

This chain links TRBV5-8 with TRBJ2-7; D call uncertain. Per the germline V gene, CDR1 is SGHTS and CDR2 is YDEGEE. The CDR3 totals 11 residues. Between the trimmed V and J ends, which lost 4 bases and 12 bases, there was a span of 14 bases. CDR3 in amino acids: CASSDQWMPYF. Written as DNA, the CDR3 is TGTGCCAGCAGCGACCAATGGATGCCGTACTTC.

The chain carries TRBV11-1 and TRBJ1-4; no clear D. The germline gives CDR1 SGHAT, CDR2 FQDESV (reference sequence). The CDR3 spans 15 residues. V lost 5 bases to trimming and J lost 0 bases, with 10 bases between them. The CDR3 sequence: CASSPDGATNEKLFF. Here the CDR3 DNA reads TGTGCCAGCAGCCCAGACGGAGCAACTAATGAAAAACTGTTTTTT.

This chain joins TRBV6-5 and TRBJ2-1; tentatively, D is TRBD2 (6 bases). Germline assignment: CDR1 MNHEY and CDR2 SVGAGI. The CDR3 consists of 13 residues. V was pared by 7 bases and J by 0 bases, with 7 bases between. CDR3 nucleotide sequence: TGTGCCAGCAAAGCGGGCTCCTACAATGAGCAGTTCTTC. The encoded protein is CASKAGSYNEQFF.

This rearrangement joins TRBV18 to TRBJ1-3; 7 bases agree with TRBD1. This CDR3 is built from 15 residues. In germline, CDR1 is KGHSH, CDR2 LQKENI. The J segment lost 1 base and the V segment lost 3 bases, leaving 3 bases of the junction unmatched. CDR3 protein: CASSPTGTSGNTIYF. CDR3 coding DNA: TGTGCCAGCTCACCGACAGGGACATCTGGAAACACCATATATTTT.

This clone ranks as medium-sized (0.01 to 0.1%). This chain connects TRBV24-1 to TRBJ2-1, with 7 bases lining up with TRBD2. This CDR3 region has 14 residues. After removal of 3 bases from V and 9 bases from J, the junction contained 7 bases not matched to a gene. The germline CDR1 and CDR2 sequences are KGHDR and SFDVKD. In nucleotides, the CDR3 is TGTGCCACCAGTGATGGAGGACTAGTAGGTGAGCAGTTCTTC. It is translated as CATSDGGLVGEQFF.

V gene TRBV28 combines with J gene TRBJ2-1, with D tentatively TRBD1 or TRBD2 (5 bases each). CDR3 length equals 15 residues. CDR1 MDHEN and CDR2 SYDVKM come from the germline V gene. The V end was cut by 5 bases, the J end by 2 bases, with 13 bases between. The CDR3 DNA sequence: TGTGCCAGCAGTCCCGGGACCCCGGCCTACAATGAGCAGTTCTTC. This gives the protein CASSPGTPAYNEQFF.

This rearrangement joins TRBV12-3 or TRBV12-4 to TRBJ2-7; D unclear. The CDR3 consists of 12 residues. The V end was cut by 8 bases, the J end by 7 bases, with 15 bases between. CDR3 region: CASGRSDGEQYF. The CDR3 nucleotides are TGTGCCAGCGGACGGTCTGATGGTGAGCAGTACTTC.